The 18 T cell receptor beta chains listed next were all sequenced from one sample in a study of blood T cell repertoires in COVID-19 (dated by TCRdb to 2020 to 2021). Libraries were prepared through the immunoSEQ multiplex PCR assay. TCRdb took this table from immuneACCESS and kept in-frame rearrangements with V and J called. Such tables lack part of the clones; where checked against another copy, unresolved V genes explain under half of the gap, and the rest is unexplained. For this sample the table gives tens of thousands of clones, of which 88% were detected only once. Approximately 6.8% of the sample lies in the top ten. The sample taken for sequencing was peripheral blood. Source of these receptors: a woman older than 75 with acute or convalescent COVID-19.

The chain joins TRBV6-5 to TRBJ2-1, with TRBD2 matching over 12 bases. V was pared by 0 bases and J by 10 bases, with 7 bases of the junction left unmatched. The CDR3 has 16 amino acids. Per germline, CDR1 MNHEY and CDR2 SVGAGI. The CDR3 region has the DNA TGTGCCAGCAGTTACTCGACTAGCGGGAGTTTGAGGGAGCAGTTCTTC. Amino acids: CASSYSTSGSLREQFF.

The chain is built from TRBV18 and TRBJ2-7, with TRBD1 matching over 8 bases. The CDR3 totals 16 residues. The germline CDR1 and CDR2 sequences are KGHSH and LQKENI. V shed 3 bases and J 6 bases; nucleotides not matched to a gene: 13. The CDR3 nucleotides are TGTGCCAGCTCACCCGGACAGGGCTCGGGTTCGTTCGAGCAGTACTTC. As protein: CASSPGQGSGSFEQYF.

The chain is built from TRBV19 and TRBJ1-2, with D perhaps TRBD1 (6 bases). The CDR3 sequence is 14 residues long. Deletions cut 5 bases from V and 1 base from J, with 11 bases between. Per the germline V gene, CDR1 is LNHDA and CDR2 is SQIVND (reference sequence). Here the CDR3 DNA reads TGTGCCAGTAGTGGTACAGGGAGTAACTATGGCTACACCTTC. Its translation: CASSGTGSNYGYTF.

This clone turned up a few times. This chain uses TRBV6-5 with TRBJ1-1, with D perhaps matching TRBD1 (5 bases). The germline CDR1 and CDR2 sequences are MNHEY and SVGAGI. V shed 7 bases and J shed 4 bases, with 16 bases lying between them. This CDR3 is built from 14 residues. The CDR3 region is CASTLTGDPTEAFF. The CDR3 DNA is TGTGCCAGCACCTTAACGGGGGATCCCACTGAAGCTTTCTTT.

DNA for the CDR3: TGTGCCACCAGCAGGACTAGCGGGAGCTCCTACAATGAGCAGTTCTTC. This sequence encodes CATSRTSGSSYNEQFF. The V call is TRBV15, the J call TRBJ2-1, with 12 positions matching TRBD2. Germline CDR1 LNHNV, CDR2 YYDKDF (reference sequence). Trimming took 3 bases from V and 0 from J; bases not matched to a gene: 0. CDR3 length: 16 amino acids.

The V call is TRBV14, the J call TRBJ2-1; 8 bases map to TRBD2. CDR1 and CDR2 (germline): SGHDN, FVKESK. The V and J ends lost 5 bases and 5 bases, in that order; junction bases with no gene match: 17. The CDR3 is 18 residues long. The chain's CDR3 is CASSARRFGGRPHNEQFF. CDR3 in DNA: TGTGCCAGCAGCGCAAGAAGATTCGGCGGGAGGCCCCACAATGAGCAGTTCTTC.

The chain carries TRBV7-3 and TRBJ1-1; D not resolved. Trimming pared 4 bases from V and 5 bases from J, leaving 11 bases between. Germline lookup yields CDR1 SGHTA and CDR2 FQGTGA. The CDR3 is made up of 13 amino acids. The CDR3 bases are TGTGCCAGCAGCTCACGTATAGAAACTGAAGCTTTCTTT. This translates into CASSSRIETEAFF.

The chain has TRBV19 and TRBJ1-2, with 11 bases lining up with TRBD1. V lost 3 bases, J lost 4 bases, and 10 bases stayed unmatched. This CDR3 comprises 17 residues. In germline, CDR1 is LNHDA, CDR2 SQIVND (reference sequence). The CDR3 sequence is CASSMVWGQGGVYGYTF. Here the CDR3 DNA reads TGTGCCAGTAGTATGGTATGGGGACAGGGGGGAGTCTATGGCTACACCTTC. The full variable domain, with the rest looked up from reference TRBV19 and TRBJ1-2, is DGGITQSPKYLFRKEGQNVTLSCEQNLNHDAMYWYRQDPGQGLRLIYYSQIVNDFQKGDIAEGYSVSREKKESFPLTVTSAQKNPTAFYLCASSMVWGQGGVYGYTFGSGTRLTVV.

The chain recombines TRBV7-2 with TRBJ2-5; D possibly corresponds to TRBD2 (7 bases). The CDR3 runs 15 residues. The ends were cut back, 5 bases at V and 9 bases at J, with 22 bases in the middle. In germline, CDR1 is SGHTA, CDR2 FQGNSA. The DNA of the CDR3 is TGTGCCAGCAGCGACCTGGGGGGGGCTGGAAGGCCCCAGTACTTC. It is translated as CASSDLGGAGRPQYF.

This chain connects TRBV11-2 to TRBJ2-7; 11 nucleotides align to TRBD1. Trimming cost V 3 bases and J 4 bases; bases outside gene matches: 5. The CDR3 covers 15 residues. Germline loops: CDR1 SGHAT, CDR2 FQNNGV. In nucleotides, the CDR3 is TGTGCCAGCAGCTTTGGACAGGGGGCTACTTACGAGCAGTACTTC. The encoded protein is CASSFGQGATYEQYF.

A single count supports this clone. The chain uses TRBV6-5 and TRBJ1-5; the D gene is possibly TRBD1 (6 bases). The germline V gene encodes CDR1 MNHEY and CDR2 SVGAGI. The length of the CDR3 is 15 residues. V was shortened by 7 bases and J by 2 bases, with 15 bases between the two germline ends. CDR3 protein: CASIIDGGRNQPQHF. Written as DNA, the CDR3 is TGTGCCAGCATAATCGACGGGGGGCGCAATCAGCCCCAGCATTTT.

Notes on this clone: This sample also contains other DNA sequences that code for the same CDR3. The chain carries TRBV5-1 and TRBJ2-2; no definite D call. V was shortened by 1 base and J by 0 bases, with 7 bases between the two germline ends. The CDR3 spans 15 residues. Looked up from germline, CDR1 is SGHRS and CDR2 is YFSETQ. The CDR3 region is CASSLLAANTGELFF. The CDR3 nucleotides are TGCGCCAGCAGCTTGCTGGCGGCGAACACCGGGGAGCTGTTTTTT.

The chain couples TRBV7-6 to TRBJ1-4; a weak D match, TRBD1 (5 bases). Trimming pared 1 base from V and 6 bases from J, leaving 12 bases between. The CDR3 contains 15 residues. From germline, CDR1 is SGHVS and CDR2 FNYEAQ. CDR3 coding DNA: TGTGCCAGCAGCTTAGGGGGCCGTACAGATGAAAAACTGTTTTTT. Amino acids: CASSLGGRTDEKLFF.

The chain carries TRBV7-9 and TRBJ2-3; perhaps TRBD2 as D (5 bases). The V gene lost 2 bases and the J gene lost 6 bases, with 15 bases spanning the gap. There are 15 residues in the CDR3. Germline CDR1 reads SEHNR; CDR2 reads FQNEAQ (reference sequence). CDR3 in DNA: TGTGCCAGCAGCTTACGAGAGGGTAGGCGGGATACGCAGTATTTT. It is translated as CASSLREGRRDTQYF.

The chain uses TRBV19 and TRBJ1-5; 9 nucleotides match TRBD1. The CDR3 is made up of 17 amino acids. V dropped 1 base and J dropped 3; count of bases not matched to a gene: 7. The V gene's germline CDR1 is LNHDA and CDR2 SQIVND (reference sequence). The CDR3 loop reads CASSIAGQGFYNQPQHF. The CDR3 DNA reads TGTGCCAGTAGTATAGCCGGACAGGGGTTCTACAATCAGCCCCAGCATTTT.

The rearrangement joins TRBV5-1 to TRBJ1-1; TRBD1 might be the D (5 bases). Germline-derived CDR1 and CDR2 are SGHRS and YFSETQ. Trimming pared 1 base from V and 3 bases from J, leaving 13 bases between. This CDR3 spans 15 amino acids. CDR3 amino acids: CASSLKGIGDTEAFF. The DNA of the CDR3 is TGCGCCAGCAGCTTGAAGGGGATTGGGGACACTGAAGCTTTCTTT.

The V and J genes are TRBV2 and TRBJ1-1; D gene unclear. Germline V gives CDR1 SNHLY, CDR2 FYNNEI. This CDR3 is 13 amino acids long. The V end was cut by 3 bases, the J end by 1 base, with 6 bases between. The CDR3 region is CASSDYWNTEAFF. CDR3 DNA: TGTGCCAGCAGTGATTATTGGAACACTGAAGCTTTCTTT.

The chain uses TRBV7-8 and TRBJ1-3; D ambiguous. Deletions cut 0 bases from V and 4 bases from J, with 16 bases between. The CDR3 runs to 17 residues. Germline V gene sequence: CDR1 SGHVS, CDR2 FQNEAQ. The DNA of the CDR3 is TGTGCCAGCAGCTTAGCGCAGCGATCGGGAACAGGAAACACCATATATTTT. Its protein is CASSLAQRSGTGNTIYF.